These T cell receptor beta chains were read from a single sample in a study of blood T cell repertoires in COVID-19. Clones were sequenced by immunoSEQ multiplex PCR, and TCRdb holds only the in-frame ones, with some missing. The table has 55,000 to 75,000 clones, roughly 81% seen once. Sequenced sample: peripheral blood. The receptors shown here come from a human donor in a cohort sampled during active COVID-19. Both conserved end residues are part of each CDR3. The order of the fields is J gene, D gene, V gene, clone size, CDR3 protein, CDR3 DNA. A D gene is named only where the DNA matches it firmly. The size entry is marked missing in some rows and otherwise reads once, few, many or a size class.

j_gene: TRBJ2-1; d_gene: TRBD1; v_gene: TRBV6-5; abundance: -; CDR3aa: CASSPGTGLFNEQFF; CDR3nt: TGTGCCAGCAGCCCCGGGACAGGGTTATTCAATGAGCAGTTCTTC
j_gene: TRBJ2-5; d_gene: -; v_gene: TRBV5-1; abundance: -; CDR3aa: CASSLGLTVQETQYF; CDR3nt: TGCGCCAGCAGCTTGGGACTAACTGTTCAAGAGACCCAGTACTTC
j_gene: TRBJ1-2; d_gene: -; v_gene: TRBV30; abundance: -; CDR3aa: CAWSSLGGGGYTF; CDR3nt: TGTGCCTGGAGCTCATTAGGCGGGGGTGGCTACACCTTC
j_gene: TRBJ1-2; d_gene: -; v_gene: TRBV29-1; abundance: -; CDR3aa: CSVDGAGFYGYTF; CDR3nt: TGCAGCGTTGATGGGGCCGGGTTCTATGGCTACACCTTC
j_gene: TRBJ1-2; d_gene: -; v_gene: TRBV19; abundance: -; CDR3aa: CASSPGRNYGYTF; CDR3nt: TGTGCCAGTAGCCCAGGCCGAAACTATGGCTACACCTTC
j_gene: TRBJ1-2; d_gene: -; v_gene: TRBV5-1; abundance: -; CDR3aa: CASSLEGFRGYTF; CDR3nt: TGCGCCAGCAGCTTGGAGGGGTTTCGTGGCTACACCTTC
j_gene: TRBJ2-7; d_gene: -; v_gene: TRBV5-1; abundance: few; CDR3aa: CASSLSGLQVTSYEQYF; CDR3nt: TGCGCCAGCAGCTTGAGTGGGCTACAGGTGACCTCCTACGAGCAGTACTTC
j_gene: TRBJ2-3; d_gene: -; v_gene: TRBV6-5; abundance: -; CDR3aa: CATRRVNTDTQYF; CDR3nt: TGTGCCACCCGGAGAGTCAACACAGATACGCAGTATTTT
j_gene: TRBJ2-3; d_gene: TRBD1; v_gene: TRBV12-3/TRBV12-4; abundance: -; CDR3aa: CATQGMDTQYF; CDR3nt: TGTGCCACACAGGGGATGGATACGCAGTATTTT
j_gene: TRBJ2-7; d_gene: -; v_gene: TRBV14; abundance: few; CDR3aa: CASSEAGSSYEQYF; CDR3nt: TGTGCCAGCAGTGAAGCGGGCTCCTCCTACGAGCAGTACTTC
j_gene: TRBJ1-1; d_gene: TRBD1; v_gene: TRBV28; abundance: -; CDR3aa: CASSYRPLQGTGNTEAFF; CDR3nt: TGTGCCAGCAGTTACCGTCCCCTACAGGGGACGGGGAACACTGAAGCTTTCTTT
j_gene: TRBJ1-1; d_gene: -; v_gene: TRBV30; abundance: -; CDR3aa: CAWSPDPFTGTLNTEAFF; CDR3nt: TGTGCCTGGAGCCCGGACCCCTTTACAGGGACCTTGAACACTGAAGCTTTCTTT
j_gene: TRBJ1-6; d_gene: -; v_gene: TRBV18; abundance: -; CDR3aa: CASSPDRNSPLHF; CDR3nt: TGTGCCAGCTCACCGGACAGAAATTCACCCCTCCACTTT
j_gene: TRBJ1-5; d_gene: TRBD1; v_gene: TRBV6-5; abundance: -; CDR3aa: CASSPRQGVNQPQHF; CDR3nt: TGTGCCAGCAGTCCACGACAGGGTGTCAATCAGCCCCAGCATTTT
j_gene: TRBJ2-5; d_gene: TRBD1; v_gene: TRBV28; abundance: once; CDR3aa: CASSFLGQGASKTQYF; CDR3nt: TGTGCCAGCAGTTTCTTAGGACAGGGGGCCTCGAAGACCCAGTACTTC
j_gene: TRBJ2-1; d_gene: TRBD2; v_gene: TRBV5-6; abundance: -; CDR3aa: CASSLGLAGGPRDEQFF; CDR3nt: TGTGCCAGCAGCTTGGGACTAGCAGGAGGGCCGCGGGATGAGCAGTTCTTC
j_gene: TRBJ2-5; d_gene: -; v_gene: TRBV5-1; abundance: -; CDR3aa: CASSAYGIQETQYF; CDR3nt: TGCGCCAGCAGCGCCTACGGGATCCAAGAGACCCAGTACTTC
j_gene: TRBJ2-5; d_gene: -; v_gene: TRBV20-1; abundance: -; CDR3aa: CSAFPMETQYF; CDR3nt: TGCAGTGCTTTCCCAATGGAGACCCAGTACTTC
j_gene: TRBJ2-3; d_gene: -; v_gene: TRBV6-2/TRBV6-3; abundance: -; CDR3aa: CASSYRDTSSTDTQYF; CDR3nt: TGTGCCAGCAGTTACCGGGACACGTCTAGCACAGATACGCAGTATTTT
j_gene: TRBJ2-7; d_gene: TRBD2; v_gene: TRBV2; abundance: -; CDR3aa: CASSFDPGLGVHEQYF; CDR3nt: TGTGCCAGCAGTTTCGACCCCGGACTAGGAGTACACGAGCAGTACTTC
j_gene: TRBJ2-1; d_gene: TRBD2; v_gene: TRBV7-8; abundance: -; CDR3aa: CASSLEASGGTYNEQFF; CDR3nt: TGTGCCAGCAGCTTAGAGGCTAGCGGGGGGACCTACAATGAGCAGTTCTTC
j_gene: TRBJ1-2; d_gene: TRBD1; v_gene: TRBV18; abundance: -; CDR3aa: CASSPRQGEGYTF; CDR3nt: TGTGCCAGCTCACCACGACAGGGGGAGGGCTACACCTTC
j_gene: TRBJ1-1; d_gene: -; v_gene: TRBV28; abundance: -; CDR3aa: CASSLARSDTEAFF; CDR3nt: TGTGCCAGCAGTTTAGCGAGGTCTGACACTGAAGCTTTCTTT
j_gene: TRBJ2-5; d_gene: -; v_gene: TRBV13; abundance: -; CDR3aa: CASSLSPRQETQYF; CDR3nt: TGTGCCAGCAGCTTATCCCCCAGGCAAGAGACCCAGTACTTC
j_gene: TRBJ1-5; d_gene: -; v_gene: TRBV15; abundance: -; CDR3aa: CATSRHRGTEPQHF; CDR3nt: TGTGCCACCAGCAGACATAGGGGAACAGAGCCCCAGCATTTT
j_gene: TRBJ2-1; d_gene: TRBD2; v_gene: TRBV4-3; abundance: -; CDR3aa: CASSQDGLRLAGELNEQFF; CDR3nt: TGCGCCAGCAGCCAAGATGGGTTACGACTAGCGGGAGAATTGAATGAGCAGTTCTTC
j_gene: TRBJ2-2; d_gene: -; v_gene: TRBV10-3; abundance: -; CDR3aa: CAISESQLNTGELFF; CDR3nt: TGTGCCATCAGTGAGTCCCAATTGAACACCGGGGAGCTGTTTTTT
j_gene: TRBJ2-3; d_gene: TRBD2; v_gene: TRBV28; abundance: -; CDR3aa: CAISPGLAGGYTQYF; CDR3nt: TGTGCCATCTCCCCGGGACTAGCGGGGGGCTATACGCAGTATTTT
j_gene: TRBJ1-5; d_gene: -; v_gene: TRBV28; abundance: -; CDR3aa: CASSSGLGQPQHF; CDR3nt: TGTGCCAGCAGCTCAGGGCTCGGCCAGCCCCAGCATTTT
j_gene: TRBJ2-1; d_gene: -; v_gene: TRBV4-1; abundance: -; CDR3aa: CASSQLLASGQFF; CDR3nt: TGCGCCAGCAGCCAACTCCTAGCCTCGGGGCAGTTCTTC
j_gene: TRBJ1-2; d_gene: -; v_gene: TRBV4-1; abundance: -; CDR3aa: CASSQDRGGYGYTF; CDR3nt: TGCGCCAGCAGCCAAGATCGAGGGGGCTATGGCTACACCTTC
j_gene: TRBJ2-7; d_gene: TRBD1; v_gene: TRBV9; abundance: -; CDR3aa: CASSGQGYEQYF; CDR3nt: TGTGCCAGCAGCGGACAGGGGTACGAGCAGTACTTC
j_gene: TRBJ2-4; d_gene: -; v_gene: TRBV5-1; abundance: once; CDR3aa: CASSLGDMGDIQYF; CDR3nt: TGCGCCAGCAGCTTAGGGGACATGGGGGACATTCAGTACTTC
j_gene: TRBJ2-1; d_gene: TRBD1; v_gene: TRBV5-1; abundance: -; CDR3aa: CASSLGTGVFYNEQFF; CDR3nt: TGCGCCAGCAGCTTGGGGACAGGGGTTTTTTACAATGAGCAGTTCTTC
j_gene: TRBJ2-1; d_gene: TRBD2; v_gene: TRBV5-1; abundance: few; CDR3aa: CASMPGGGSYNEQFF; CDR3nt: TGCGCCAGCATGCCGGGAGGGGGGTCTTACAATGAGCAGTTCTTC
j_gene: TRBJ1-2; d_gene: TRBD1; v_gene: TRBV7-8; abundance: -; CDR3aa: CASSSRQGDLYGYTF; CDR3nt: TGTGCCAGCAGCTCTCGACAGGGGGACCTCTATGGCTACACCTTC
j_gene: TRBJ2-2; d_gene: TRBD1; v_gene: TRBV7-9; abundance: -; CDR3aa: CASSFDRGNTGELFF; CDR3nt: TGTGCCAGCAGCTTTGACAGGGGGAACACCGGGGAGCTGTTTTTT
j_gene: TRBJ2-5; d_gene: -; v_gene: TRBV19; abundance: -; CDR3aa: CASRPTGQETQYF; CDR3nt: TGTGCCAGTAGGCCGACAGGACAAGAGACCCAGTACTTC
j_gene: TRBJ2-6; d_gene: -; v_gene: TRBV27; abundance: -; CDR3aa: CASSLRPGLASPSGANVLTF; CDR3nt: TGTGCCAGCAGTCTACGGCCCGGGTTAGCGAGTCCCTCTGGGGCCAACGTCCTGACTTTC
j_gene: TRBJ2-6; d_gene: -; v_gene: TRBV4-3; abundance: -; CDR3aa: CASSQRWLGGTTSGANVLTF; CDR3nt: TGCGCCAGCAGCCAAAGGTGGTTGGGAGGGACAACCTCTGGGGCCAACGTCCTGACTTTC
j_gene: TRBJ2-3; d_gene: -; v_gene: TRBV28; abundance: -; CDR3aa: CASGYSGTDTQYF; CDR3nt: TGTGCCAGCGGCTATAGCGGCACAGATACGCAGTATTTT